The 28 T cell receptor beta chains in this list originate from one sample, sequenced in a study of blood T cell repertoires in COVID-19. Only in-frame clones appear in the TCRdb table, and some are missing; sequencing was by immunoSEQ multiplex PCR. Of around 130,000 clones listed, roughly 80% are singletons. The sequenced sample consisted of peripheral blood. Receptor source: a woman in her 30s who had recovered from COVID-19.

This clone has just one count. The CDR3 sequence is CASRFSGGTEAFF. The CDR3 nucleotides read TGTGCCAGTAGGTTCTCGGGAGGTACTGAAGCTTTCTTT. This rearrangement joins TRBV19 to TRBJ1-1; D uncertain. Between the trimmed V and J ends, which lost 6 bases and 5 bases, there was a span of 13 bases. The CDR3 extends over 13 amino acids. Germline values: CDR1 LNHDA, CDR2 SQIVND (reference sequence).

A few counts support this clone. V usage is TRBV11-2 and J usage is TRBJ1-2; tentative D call: TRBD1 (5 bases). CDR3 size: 13 residues. The V end was cut by 3 bases, the J end by 6 bases, with 11 bases between. CDR1 SGHAT and CDR2 FQNNGV come from the germline V gene. CDR3 sequence (DNA): TGTGCCAGCAGCTTGAGACAGAAGGATGGCTACACCTTC. This translates into CASSLRQKDGYTF.

The rearrangement links TRBV30 to TRBJ2-6; 8 nucleotides line up with TRBD1. V was clipped by 4 bases and J by 1 base; unmatched bases: 6. The CDR3 has 16 amino acids. The germline CDR1 and CDR2 sequences are GTSNPN and SVGIG (reference sequence). CDR3 sequence (DNA): TGTGCCTGGAACCGGGACAGGATATCTGGGGCCAACGTCCTGACTTTC. It translates to CAWNRDRISGANVLTF.

The chain has TRBV5-1 and TRBJ2-5; D is possibly TRBD2 (6 bases). V was pared by 5 bases and J by 7 bases, with 12 bases between. Germline values: CDR1 SGHRS, CDR2 YFSETQ. CDR3 length: 12 residues. CDR3 DNA: TGCGCCAGCAGTTCCGCCGGGGGGACCCAGTACTTC. Its protein is CASSSAGGTQYF.

The genes are TRBV2 and TRBJ1-3, with 9 bases that match TRBD1. V lost 6 bases and J lost 3; bases outside the gene matches: 6. Germline CDR1 reads SNHLY; CDR2 reads FYNNEI. The CDR3 has 15 residues. In DNA form, the CDR3 reads TGTGCCAGCAGCGAACAGGGGGCTGGTGGAAACACCATATATTTT. It encodes CASSEQGAGGNTIYF.

This chain joins TRBV5-8 and TRBJ2-1; 16 bases are shared with TRBD2. The CDR3 totals 16 residues. The ends lost 9 bases at V and 5 bases at J; junction bases unmatched: 8. The germline CDR1 and CDR2 sequences are SGHTS and YDEGEE. The DNA of the CDR3 is TGTGCCAACCAGGGGACTAGCGGGAGGGTAAACAATGAGCAGTTCTTC. This encodes CANQGTSGRVNNEQFF.

This sequence joins TRBV19 and TRBJ1-6, with D unresolved. Trimming cost V 3 bases and J 11 bases, with 11 bases left between them. Germline V gene lookup returns CDR1 LNHDA and CDR2 SQIVND (reference sequence). CDR3 length: 13 amino acids. The CDR3 protein is CASSIGDRTPLHF. The CDR3 DNA follows: TGTGCCAGTAGTATCGGGGATAGAACACCCCTCCACTTT.

This rearrangement joins TRBV27 to TRBJ2-1; 14 bases agree with TRBD2. CDR3 length: 16 amino acids. Germline V gene lookup returns CDR1 MNHEY and CDR2 SMNVEV (reference sequence). After removal of 5 bases from V and 8 bases from J, the junction contained 8 bases not matched to a gene. The CDR3 DNA reads as TGTGCCAGCAGTACCATGGGACTAGCGGGAGCCGATGAGCAGTTCTTC. It translates to CASSTMGLAGADEQFF.

The V and J genes are TRBV7-9 and TRBJ2-7; TRBD2 agrees at 7 bases. The germline V gene encodes CDR1 SEHNR and CDR2 FQNEAQ (reference sequence). The CDR3 is made up of 13 amino acids. J lost 3 bases, V lost 5 bases, and 4 bases had no gene match. As DNA, the CDR3 is TGTGCCAGCAGCCCCGGGGGGATCTACGAGCAGTACTTC. Amino acid sequence: CASSPGGIYEQYF.

This rearrangement joins TRBV18 to TRBJ1-1; 9 bases agree with TRBD1. The CDR3 is made up of 20 amino acids. Germline V lookup: CDR1 KGHSH, CDR2 LQKENI. J lost 3 bases, V lost 8 bases, and 25 bases had no gene match. CDR3 in amino acids: CASPPGPQIGTGFSDTEAFF. The CDR3 DNA reads TGTGCCAGCCCCCCGGGGCCCCAAATCGGGACAGGGTTTTCTGACACTGAAGCTTTCTTT.

A single count supports this clone. CDR3 DNA: TGTGCCATCAGTACGACTACAACCAGCTCCTACAATGAGCAGTTCTTC. Its translation: CAISTTTTSSYNEQFF. The V and J genes are TRBV10-3 and TRBJ2-1; tentative D call: TRBD2 (5 bases). The CDR3 is made up of 16 amino acids. Germline CDR1 reads ENHRY; CDR2 reads SYGVKD. V was clipped by 5 bases and J by 0 bases, with 14 bases between them.

The V gene is TRBV2, the J gene TRBJ2-5; no clear D gene. Trimming removed 2 bases from V and 7 bases from J, with 14 bases in between. Germline V lookup: CDR1 SNHLY, CDR2 FYNNEI. CDR3 length: 14 amino acids. Here the CDR3 DNA reads TGTGCCAGCAGTGAATTACGTCCCAGTGGGACCCAGTACTTC. It specifies CASSELRPSGTQYF.

This chain joins TRBV5-6 and TRBJ1-4; D is unresolved. V was cut by 5 bases and J by 12 bases, with 20 bases left in between. The CDR3 runs to 14 residues. CDR1 and CDR2 from the germline V gene are SGHDT and YYEEEE. The chain's CDR3 is CASRPDPAAMELFF. The CDR3, as DNA: TGTGCCAGCAGACCTGACCCCGCGGCGATGGAACTGTTTTTT. The full variable domain, completed using reference TRBV5-6 and TRBJ1-4, is DAGVTQSPTHLIKTRGQQVTLRCSPKSGHDTVSWYQQALGQGPQFIFQYYEEEERQRGNFPDRFSGHQFPNYSSELNVNALLLGDSALYLCASRPDPAAMELFFGSGTQLSVL.

This clone has only one observation. CDR3 bases: TGTGCCAGCAGCGTTCAGGATGGCTACACCTACACCTTC. Protein product: CASSVQDGYTYTF. The chain joins TRBV9 to TRBJ1-2; D is ambiguous. V lost 2 bases and J 10 bases, leaving 15 bases between the germline ends. Germline assignment: CDR1 SGDLS and CDR2 YYNGEE. The CDR3 length is 13 residues.

This sequence joins TRBV4-1 and TRBJ2-1, with D possibly being TRBD2 (5 bases). Germline CDR1 MGHRA, CDR2 YSYEKL. The CDR3 has 15 amino acids. Deletions cut 1 base from V and 3 bases from J, with 10 bases between. The CDR3 reads CASSQVLANYNEQFF. In DNA form, the CDR3 reads TGCGCCAGCAGCCAAGTCCTAGCCAACTACAATGAGCAGTTCTTC.

This chain uses TRBV9 with TRBJ2-2; 9 bases match TRBD2. The V segment lost 8 bases and the J segment 7 bases; nucleotides outside the gene matches: 12. This CDR3 is 15 amino acids long. Germline assignment: CDR1 SGDLS and CDR2 YYNGEE. DNA of the CDR3: TGTGCCAGTGGAGGGCCCAGACTAGCGGTCGGGGAGCTGTTTTTT. This encodes CASGGPRLAVGELFF.

The chain recombines TRBV3-1 (or the pseudogene TRBV3-2) with TRBJ1-5; TRBD1 is a possible D gene (5 bases). The CDR3 is 18 amino acids. Between the trimmed V and J ends, which lost 2 bases and 3 bases, there was a span of 20 bases. Germline assignment: CDR1 LGHDT and CDR2 YNNKEL (reference sequence). The chain's CDR3 is CASSQTALEGNNNQPQHF. The CDR3 region has the DNA TGTGCCAGCAGCCAAACGGCCCTGGAGGGGAACAACAATCAGCCCCAGCATTTT.

This chain connects TRBV5-4 to TRBJ1-1, with a possible D match to TRBD1 (5 bases). Germline CDR1 reads SGHNT; CDR2 reads YYREEE (reference sequence). The ends were cut back, 1 base at V and 1 base at J, with 8 bases in the middle. This CDR3 region has 14 residues. The CDR3 nucleotides are TGTGCCAGCAGCTTGACAGGAACGAACACTGAAGCTTTCTTT. Translated, it gives CASSLTGTNTEAFF. Full variable domain (rest looked up from reference TRBV5-4 and TRBJ1-1): ETGVTQSPTHLIKTRGQQVTLRCSSQSGHNTVSWYQQALGQGPQFIFQYYREEENGRGNFPPRFSGLQFPNYSSELNVNALELDDSALYLCASSLTGTNTEAFFGQGTRLTVV.

The chain couples TRBV13 to TRBJ1-2; D is possibly TRBD1 (6 bases). The CDR3 covers 15 residues. The ends were cut back, 2 bases at V and 4 bases at J, with 14 bases in the middle. Per germline, CDR1 PRHDT and CDR2 FYEKMQ (reference sequence). CDR3 in DNA: TGTGCCAGCAGCTTAACGGGGGGCCCGCTCTATGGCTACACCTTC. It is translated as CASSLTGGPLYGYTF.

This chain links TRBV9 with TRBJ1-2; the match to TRBD1 covers 12 bases. Germline V CDR1 and CDR2: SGDLS, YYNGEE. Trimming cost V 4 bases and J 4 bases; bases outside gene matches: 5. This CDR3 contains 15 residues. The CDR3 DNA follows: TGTGCCAGCAGCCCCCGGGACAGGGGGCCCTATGGCTACACCTTC. It translates to CASSPRDRGPYGYTF.

CDR3 sequence reads: CASSWTSGSPNTGELFF. The CDR3 DNA sequence: TGCGCCAGCAGCTGGACTAGCGGGAGCCCGAACACCGGGGAGCTGTTTTTT. The V call is TRBV5-1, the J call TRBJ2-2, with 13 bases aligning to TRBD2. Germline V gene sequence: CDR1 SGHRS, CDR2 YFSETQ. This CDR3 comprises 17 residues. Trimming took 3 bases from V and 0 from J; bases not matched to a gene: 2.

V gene TRBV6-5 combines with J gene TRBJ2-3; perhaps TRBD1 as D (6 bases). V was cut by 4 bases and J by 0 bases, with 11 bases left in between. In germline, CDR1 is MNHEY, CDR2 SVGAGI. This CDR3 is 15 amino acids long. The DNA of the CDR3 is TGTGCCAGCAGTTCAGGGGAAGTGAGCACAGATACGCAGTATTTT. It translates to CASSSGEVSTDTQYF.

The V and J genes are TRBV3-1 (or the pseudogene TRBV3-2) and TRBJ2-5, with 10 bases identical to TRBD2. J was trimmed by 5 bases and V by 5 bases; bases with no gene match: 5. There are 14 residues in the CDR3. Germline CDR1 is LGHDT and CDR2 is YNNKEL (reference sequence). CDR3 region: CASSNGAGGETQYF. DNA for the CDR3: TGTGCCAGCAGCAATGGAGCGGGAGGGGAGACCCAGTACTTC.

The J gene is TRBJ2-3, the V gene TRBV6-6; TRBD2 matches 9 bases. With V trimmed by 2 bases and J by 4 bases, 7 bases remained unmatched. Germline V gene data show CDR1 as MNHNY and CDR2 as SVGAGI (reference sequence). CDR3 length equals 16 residues. The CDR3 loop is CASSYPRAGGPDTQYF. In DNA, the CDR3 is TGTGCCAGCAGTTACCCGAGGGCGGGAGGGCCAGATACGCAGTATTTT.

J is TRBJ2-7 and V is TRBV18, with D maybe TRBD1 (6 bases). The CDR3 sequence is 16 residues long. The V gene lost 2 bases and the J gene lost 6 bases, with 20 bases spanning the gap. Looked up from germline, CDR1 is KGHSH and CDR2 is LQKENI. The DNA for the CDR3 is TGTGCCAGCTCACCAGTCGGACAGACGACCGTCGGCGAGCAGTACTTC. Translated: CASSPVGQTTVGEQYF.

This chain's CDR3 is CASSRTSGSLETQYF. CDR3 bases: TGTGCCAGTAGCCGGACTAGCGGGAGTTTGGAGACCCAGTACTTC. The V gene is TRBV19, the J gene TRBJ2-5; TRBD2 agrees at 13 bases. Per germline, CDR1 LNHDA and CDR2 SQIVND (reference sequence). V shed 6 bases and J 5 bases; nucleotides not matched to a gene: 6. The CDR3 extends over 15 amino acids.

The chain employs TRBV5-4 and TRBJ2-5, with D uncertain. The CDR3 totals 14 residues. With 4 bases removed from V and 5 bases from J, the gap between germline ends came to 15 bases. Germline assignment: CDR1 SGHNT and CDR2 YYREEE (reference sequence). This CDR3 reads CASSLLGPQETQYF. The CDR3 DNA follows: TGTGCCAGCAGCCTCCTTGGCCCCCAGGAGACCCAGTACTTC.

The chain recombines TRBV9 with TRBJ1-2, with D perhaps TRBD1 (6 bases). Trimming stripped 4 bases from V and 5 bases from J, with 12 bases between. The V gene's germline CDR1 is SGDLS and CDR2 YYNGEE. The CDR3 covers 13 residues. In DNA form, the CDR3 reads TGTGCCAGCAGCAATACAGGGAAGTATGGCTACACCTTC. This translates into CASSNTGKYGYTF.